The clone carrying this TCR beta chain has only a few counts. The data are from a study of T cells after yellow fever vaccination. Turning to the study itself: Preparing low-cell-number fractions relied on SMART-Seq v4 Ultra Low Input.

TCRdb re-analysed the 5' RACE reads in MiXCR, keeping a single row per CDR3 protein. The repertoire includes about 360,000 distinct CDR3 sequences, 6.2% of them detected once, and approximately 15% sits in the top ten. Specimen: PBMCs, collected 5 days after the yellow fever booster vaccination. The clonotype comes from a man aged 30 to 39 who received the YFV17D yellow fever vaccine.

CDR3 sequence reads: CASSQGGTGTGTQYF. The DNA for the CDR3 is TGCGCCAGCAGCCAAGGTGGAACAGGCACGGGGACCCAGTACTTC. The chain combines TRBV4-3 with TRBJ2-5; maybe TRBD1 (5 bases). Germline loops: CDR1 LGHNA, CDR2 YSLEER. Trimming removed 1 base at V and 7 bases at J, with 16 bases between. The CDR3 totals 15 residues.